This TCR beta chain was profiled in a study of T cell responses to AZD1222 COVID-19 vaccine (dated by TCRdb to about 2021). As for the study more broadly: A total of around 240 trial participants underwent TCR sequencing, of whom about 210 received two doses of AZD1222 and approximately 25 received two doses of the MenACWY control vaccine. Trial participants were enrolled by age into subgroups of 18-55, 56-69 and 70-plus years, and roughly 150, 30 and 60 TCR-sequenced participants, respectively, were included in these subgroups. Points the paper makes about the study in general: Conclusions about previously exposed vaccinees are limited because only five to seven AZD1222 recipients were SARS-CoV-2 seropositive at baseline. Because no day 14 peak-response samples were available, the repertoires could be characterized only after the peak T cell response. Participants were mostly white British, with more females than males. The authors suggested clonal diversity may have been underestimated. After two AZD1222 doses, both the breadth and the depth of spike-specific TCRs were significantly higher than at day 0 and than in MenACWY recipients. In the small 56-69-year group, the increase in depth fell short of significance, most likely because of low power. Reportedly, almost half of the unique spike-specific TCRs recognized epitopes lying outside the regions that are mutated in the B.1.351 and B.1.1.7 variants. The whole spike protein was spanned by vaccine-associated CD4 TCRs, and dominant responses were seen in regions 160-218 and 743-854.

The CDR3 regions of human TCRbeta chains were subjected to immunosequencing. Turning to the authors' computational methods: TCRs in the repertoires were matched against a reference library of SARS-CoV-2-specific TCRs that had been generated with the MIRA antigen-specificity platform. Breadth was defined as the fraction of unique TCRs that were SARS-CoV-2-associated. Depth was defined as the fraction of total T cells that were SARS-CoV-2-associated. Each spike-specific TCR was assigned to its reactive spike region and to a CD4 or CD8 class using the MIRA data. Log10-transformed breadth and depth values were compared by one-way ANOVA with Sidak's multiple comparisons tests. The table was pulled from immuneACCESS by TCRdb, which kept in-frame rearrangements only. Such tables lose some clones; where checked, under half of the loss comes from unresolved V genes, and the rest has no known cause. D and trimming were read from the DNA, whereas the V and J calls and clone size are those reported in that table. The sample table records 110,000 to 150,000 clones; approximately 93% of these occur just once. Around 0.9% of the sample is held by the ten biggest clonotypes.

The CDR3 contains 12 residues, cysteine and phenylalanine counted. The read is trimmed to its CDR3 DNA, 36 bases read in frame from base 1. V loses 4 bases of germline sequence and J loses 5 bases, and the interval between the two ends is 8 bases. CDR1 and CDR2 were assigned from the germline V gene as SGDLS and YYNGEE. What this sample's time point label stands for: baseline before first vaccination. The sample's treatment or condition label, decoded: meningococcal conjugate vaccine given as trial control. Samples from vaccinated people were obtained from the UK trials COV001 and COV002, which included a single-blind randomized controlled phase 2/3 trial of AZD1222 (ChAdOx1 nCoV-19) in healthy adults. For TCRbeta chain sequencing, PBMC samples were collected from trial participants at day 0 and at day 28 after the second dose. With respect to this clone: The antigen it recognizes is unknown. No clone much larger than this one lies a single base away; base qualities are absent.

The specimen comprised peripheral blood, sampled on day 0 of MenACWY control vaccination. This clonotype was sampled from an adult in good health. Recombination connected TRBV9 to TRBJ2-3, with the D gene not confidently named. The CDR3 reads CASSLALDTQYF. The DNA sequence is TGTGCCAGCAGCTTGGCCCTAGATACGCAGTATTTT.